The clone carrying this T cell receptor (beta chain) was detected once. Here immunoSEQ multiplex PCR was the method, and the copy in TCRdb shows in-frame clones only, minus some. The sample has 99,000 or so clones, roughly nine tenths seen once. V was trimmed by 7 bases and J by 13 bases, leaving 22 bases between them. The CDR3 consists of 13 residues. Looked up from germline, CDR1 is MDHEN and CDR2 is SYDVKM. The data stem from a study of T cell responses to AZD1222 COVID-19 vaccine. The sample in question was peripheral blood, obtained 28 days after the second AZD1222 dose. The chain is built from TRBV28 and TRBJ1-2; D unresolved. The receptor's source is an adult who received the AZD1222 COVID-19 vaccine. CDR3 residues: CASTPPSLPASTF. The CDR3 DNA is TGTGCCAGCACCCCCCCTTCCCTCCCAGCTTCCACCTTC.